The 16 T cell receptor beta chains listed next were all sequenced from one sample in a study of CD8 T cells in ankylosing spondylitis. TCRdb itself ran the 5' RACE reads through MiXCR, one entry per CDR3 protein. Here the sample spans more than 500,000 distinct CDR3 sequences, about 5% being singletons. No antigen has been identified for these receptors. Findings of the study overall: A motif of several highly homologous TCR beta variants was seen as apparently characteristic of ankylosing spondylitis blood.

The sequencing sample was made of blood, either unsorted or a sorted T cell fraction (not recorded which). These receptors were taken from a male donor with ankylosing spondylitis.

A few counts support this clonotype. The chain combines TRBV28 with TRBJ2-1, with a weak D call TRBD2 (6 bases). The CDR3 loop spans 13 amino acids. CDR1 and CDR2 (germline): MDHEN, SYDVKM. Trimming removed 8 bases from V and 6 bases from J, with 14 bases in between. The CDR3 region is CASLRRTTNEQFF. The DNA of the CDR3 is TGTGCCAGCCTTCGAAGGACTACCAATGAGCAGTTCTTC.

In this sample, this clonotype turned up many times. The chain is built from TRBV4-1 and TRBJ1-4; D remains unclear. Germline V gene lookup returns CDR1 MGHRA and CDR2 YSYEKL. Trimming removed 1 base at V and 2 bases at J, with 14 bases between. The CDR3 has 17 amino acids. This CDR3 is CASSQGLDRVTNEKLFF. The DNA for the CDR3 is TGCGCCAGCAGCCAAGGCCTCGATAGAGTCACTAATGAAAAACTGTTTTTT.

This clonotype was seen only a few times. V gene TRBV6-1 combines with J gene TRBJ1-4, with D possibly matching TRBD1 (6 bases). The CDR3 runs to 16 residues. The germline gives CDR1 MNHNS, CDR2 SASEGT. Trimming stripped 7 bases from V and 8 bases from J, with 23 bases between. CDR3 sequence: CASTVLTGSGGEKLFF. The CDR3 nucleotides read TGTGCCAGCACCGTTCTGACAGGCTCGGGAGGAGAAAAACTGTTTTTT.

This clonotype was detected ten times or more. V is TRBV12-3 or TRBV12-4 and J is TRBJ1-2; 9 bases are a match to TRBD1. Trimming cost V 3 bases and J 8 bases; bases outside gene matches: 7. CDR3 length equals 14 residues. The CDR3 DNA reads TGTGCCAGCAGTTTCCGGGACAGGGCTCGAGGCTACACCTTC. It yields the protein CASSFRDRARGYTF.

This clonotype was recorded many times. V gene TRBV4-2 combines with J gene TRBJ2-1, with 8 bases matching TRBD2. The V and J ends lost 3 bases and 3 bases, in that order; junction bases with no gene match: 7. Germline assignment: CDR1 LGHNA and CDR2 YNFKEQ. CDR3 size: 16 residues. This CDR3 is CASSQRSGGDYNEQFF. For the CDR3, the DNA is TGTGCCAGCAGCCAGAGAAGCGGGGGCGACTACAATGAGCAGTTCTTC.

This clonotype was recorded many times. The chain joins TRBV29-1 to TRBJ2-3, with a tentative D call TRBD2 (5 bases). CDR1 SQVTM and CDR2 ANQGSEA come from the germline V gene. V lost 0 bases, J lost 6 bases, and 13 bases lay in between. The CDR3 is 14 residues long. The CDR3 reads CSVEDRGKRDTQYF. The CDR3 DNA is TGCAGCGTTGAAGATCGCGGAAAGCGGGATACGCAGTATTTT.

There are many counts of this clonotype. V is TRBV20-1 and J is TRBJ1-5; D not certain. Germline V gives CDR1 DFQATT, CDR2 SNEGSKA (reference sequence). Deletions cut 0 bases from V and 0 bases from J, with 6 bases between. This CDR3 spans 14 amino acids. CDR3 nucleotides: TGCAGTGCTAGAGAGGGGAATAGCAATCAGCCCCAGCATTTT. Amino acids: CSAREGNSNQPQHF.

CDR3 protein: CASRPSGRAYNEQFF. CDR3 DNA sequence: TGTGCCAGCAGACCAAGCGGGAGGGCCTACAATGAGCAGTTCTTC. The rearrangement links TRBV12-3 or TRBV12-4 to TRBJ2-1, with 10 bases matching TRBD2. The CDR3 totals 15 residues. The J segment lost 2 bases and the V segment lost 6 bases, leaving 4 bases of the junction unmatched.

This clonotype was detected only a few times. This sequence joins TRBV18 and TRBJ2-5; 12 bases are a match to TRBD1. V trimming: 0 bases; J trimming: 5 bases; junction bases outside the gene matches: 1. Germline V lookup: CDR1 KGHSH, CDR2 LQKENI. CDR3 length equals 15 residues. The CDR3 loop reads CASSPPGQGAETQYF. DNA for the CDR3: TGTGCCAGCTCACCACCGGGACAGGGGGCCGAGACCCAGTACTTC.

This clonotype was seen at least ten times. This rearrangement joins TRBV18 to TRBJ2-2; possible D gene TRBD2, 5 bases. The CDR3 consists of 13 residues. CDR1 KGHSH and CDR2 LQKENI come from the germline V gene. V shed 11 bases and J shed 3 bases, with 13 bases lying between them. The DNA for the CDR3 is TGTGCCGCCATGGAGAGGGACACCGGGGAGCTGTTTTTT. This gives the protein CAAMERDTGELFF.

The chain has TRBV18 and TRBJ2-7; possibly TRBD1 for D (6 bases). V was trimmed by 5 bases and J by 6 bases, leaving 14 bases between them. The germline V gene encodes CDR1 KGHSH and CDR2 LQKENI. There are 13 residues in the CDR3. This CDR3 reads CASSTWTVPEQYF. CDR3 bases: TGTGCCAGCTCAACCTGGACAGTCCCCGAGCAGTACTTC.

This clonotype was seen at least ten times. V usage is TRBV5-1 and J usage is TRBJ1-4; 9 bases line up with TRBD1. Germline lookup yields CDR1 SGHRS and CDR2 YFSETQ. The CDR3 has 14 residues. V gave up 4 bases and J gave up 6 bases; unmatched junction bases: 4. CDR3 nucleotide sequence: TGCGCCAGCAGCAGGGGACAGGGATATGAAAAACTGTTTTTT. Protein sequence: CASSRGQGYEKLFF.

This clonotype was picked up many times. The chain carries TRBV18 and TRBJ1-2; D might be TRBD1 (6 bases). The V gene lost 3 bases and the J gene lost 4 bases, with 12 bases spanning the gap. CDR3 size: 14 residues. CDR1 KGHSH and CDR2 LQKENI come from the germline V gene. DNA of the CDR3: TGTGCCAGCTCACCGGCAGGGGAAGGCTATGGCTACACCTTC. Amino acid sequence: CASSPAGEGYGYTF.

In this sample, this clonotype turned up a few times. The chain is built from TRBV4-3 and TRBJ2-3; D is perhaps TRBD2 (6 bases). Germline assignment: CDR1 LGHNA and CDR2 YSLEER. The CDR3 consists of 17 residues. Between the trimmed V and J ends, which lost 0 bases and 1 base, there was a span of 14 bases. CDR3 bases: TGCGCCAGCAGCCAAGAATATACCGGGGGAGGCACAGATACGCAGTATTTT. This translates into CASSQEYTGGGTDTQYF.

The J gene is TRBJ1-3, the V gene TRBV5-4; no clear D. The germline V and J ends were trimmed by 4 bases and 1 base, with 9 bases remaining between them. The CDR3 is 14 amino acids. Looked up from germline, CDR1 is SGHNT and CDR2 is YYREEE (reference sequence). The CDR3 DNA follows: TGTGCCAGCAGCCGACCGGGATCTGGAAACACCATATATTTT. This encodes CASSRPGSGNTIYF.

This clonotype has at least ten counts. This chain connects TRBV29-1 to TRBJ1-2; D is ambiguous. V was trimmed by 2 bases and J by 8 bases, leaving 15 bases between them. CDR1 SQVTM and CDR2 ANQGSEA come from the germline V gene. This CDR3 has 13 residues. The CDR3 DNA reads as TGCAGCGTTGAAAATTACGAAACGGGCGGCTACACCTTC. As protein: CSVENYETGGYTF.